The rows below give T cell receptor beta chains drawn from one sample of a study of early stage breast cancer tumors. Assay: immunoSEQ multiplex PCR; the TCRdb copy retains only in-frame clones and omits some. This sample has tens of thousands of clones, with around three quarters found just once. Sequenced input: blood. The source is a person in their sixties or seventies with breast cancer. Each CDR3 is given with its conserved first and last residue. Each record gives: V gene, clone size, CDR3 protein. Some rows mark clone size as missing; the rest say once, few, many or name a class of expanded clone.

v_call: TRBV12-1; clone_size: -; cdr3_aa: CASSPTTGGKDEQYF
v_call: TRBV5-1; clone_size: -; cdr3_aa: CASSWTSGSNEQFF
v_call: TRBV5-1; clone_size: -; cdr3_aa: CASSPQGYEQYF
v_call: TRBV19; clone_size: -; cdr3_aa: CASSIRGSPYEQYF
v_call: TRBV5-1; clone_size: -; cdr3_aa: CASSFEGVNTEAFF
v_call: TRBV7-2; clone_size: -; cdr3_aa: CASSLGEGGNQPQHF
v_call: TRBV4-3; clone_size: -; cdr3_aa: CASSQDLPWASGRAADTQYF
v_call: TRBV12-1; clone_size: -; cdr3_aa: CASSFQSGRSYEQYF
v_call: TRBV10-3; clone_size: -; cdr3_aa: CAISPGTGNTGELFF
v_call: TRBV6-5; clone_size: -; cdr3_aa: CASTKTGRFYEQYF
v_call: TRBV7-9; clone_size: -; cdr3_aa: CAKTGEGNTGELFF
v_call: TRBV6-6; clone_size: -; cdr3_aa: CASSLNVPAYEQYF
v_call: TRBV19; clone_size: -; cdr3_aa: CASSIDFTDTQYF
v_call: TRBV14; clone_size: few; cdr3_aa: CASSQARGTGELFF
v_call: TRBV9; clone_size: -; cdr3_aa: CASSLLDSNTEAFF
v_call: TRBV6-5; clone_size: -; cdr3_aa: CASSSSGHTYNEQFF
v_call: TRBV5-1; clone_size: medium-sized; cdr3_aa: CASSLEGDRKAFF
v_call: TRBV2; clone_size: -; cdr3_aa: CASSEVVRAGELFF
v_call: TRBV5-6; clone_size: -; cdr3_aa: CASSLRGLNTEAFF
v_call: TRBV27; clone_size: -; cdr3_aa: CASSQRTGWDGYTF
v_call: TRBV5-1; clone_size: -; cdr3_aa: CASSLIQGSSYEQYF
v_call: TRBV28; clone_size: -; cdr3_aa: CASGFRYEQYF
v_call: TRBV7-2; clone_size: -; cdr3_aa: CASSSRTGEGYTF
v_call: TRBV5-4; clone_size: -; cdr3_aa: CASSPTGGSEKLFF
v_call: TRBV5-4; clone_size: -; cdr3_aa: CASSKKAGQGEKLFF
v_call: TRBV28; clone_size: -; cdr3_aa: CASSTTSTDTQYF
v_call: TRBV28; clone_size: -; cdr3_aa: CASSPEQGAGNQPQHF
v_call: TRBV5-4; clone_size: once; cdr3_aa: CASSSGAEDTQYF
v_call: TRBV6-5; clone_size: -; cdr3_aa: CASSWTGGRGEQYF
v_call: TRBV4-2; clone_size: -; cdr3_aa: CASSQEGASGLYNEQFF
v_call: TRBV30; clone_size: -; cdr3_aa: CAWTQGASQPQHF
v_call: TRBV6-1; clone_size: -; cdr3_aa: CASSEGLAGYEQYF
v_call: TRBV7-2; clone_size: -; cdr3_aa: CASSSAGDISYEQYF
v_call: TRBV4-1; clone_size: -; cdr3_aa: CASSPEGQGHPSGNTIYF
v_call: TRBV5-4; clone_size: -; cdr3_aa: CASSLSQAPSYEQYF
v_call: TRBV5-4; clone_size: once; cdr3_aa: CASSSKQGAGELFF
v_call: TRBV5-1; clone_size: -; cdr3_aa: CASSAAEQGHYEQYF
v_call: TRBV18; clone_size: -; cdr3_aa: CASSPPIGGMSYNEQFF
v_call: TRBV7-8; clone_size: -; cdr3_aa: CASSLRGLAGLNEQFF
v_call: TRBV6-4; clone_size: once; cdr3_aa: CASSDSYSPAGGDNEQFF
v_call: TRBV6-6; clone_size: -; cdr3_aa: CASNPISGRAYEQYF
v_call: TRBV9; clone_size: -; cdr3_aa: CASSERVGQFYGYTF
v_call: TRBV19; clone_size: -; cdr3_aa: CASIPAIGGNTIYF
v_call: TRBV27; clone_size: -; cdr3_aa: CASSPTGYVPYEQYF
v_call: TRBV6-9; clone_size: -; cdr3_aa: CASSHSPVVVDLAGGGTDTQYF
v_call: TRBV9; clone_size: -; cdr3_aa: CASSDTGGHYNEQFF
v_call: TRBV7-2; clone_size: -; cdr3_aa: CASSSTYTQYF
v_call: TRBV19; clone_size: -; cdr3_aa: CASSILTSGGASYEQYF
v_call: TRBV7-2; clone_size: -; cdr3_aa: CASSKPTGTGNTIYF
v_call: TRBV7-8; clone_size: -; cdr3_aa: CASSLGGRGETQYF
v_call: TRBV10-3; clone_size: -; cdr3_aa: CATTRDRTYEQYF
v_call: TRBV5-5; clone_size: once; cdr3_aa: CASSPGTGTGGIQYF
v_call: TRBV4-3; clone_size: -; cdr3_aa: CASSQEASGGNQPQHF
v_call: TRBV30; clone_size: -; cdr3_aa: CAWSVGSGAYEQYF
v_call: TRBV5-6; clone_size: -; cdr3_aa: CASSRGLADTGELFF